This entry is about one T cell receptor beta chain. The data derive from a study of blood T cell repertoires in COVID-19. The ends lost 4 bases at V and 1 base at J; junction bases unmatched: 7. The CDR3 extends over 15 amino acids. Per the germline V gene, CDR1 is WNHNN and CDR2 is SYGVQD (reference sequence). Produced via immunoSEQ multiplex PCR; TCRdb's table is partial and in-frame only. The sample lists some 250,000 clones, roughly 87% occurring once. The sequence was obtained from a human donor in a cohort sampled during active COVID-19. The sample was peripheral blood. This chain links TRBV10-1 with TRBJ2-7, with TRBD1 identical over 7 bases. The CDR3 bases are TGCGCCAGCAGTGGGTTCGGGACAGCGTCCTACGAGCAGTACTTC. Its protein product is CASSGFGTASYEQYF.